A selection of T cell receptor beta chains follows, all from one sample in a study of blood T cell repertoires in COVID-19. Produced via immunoSEQ multiplex PCR; TCRdb's table is partial and in-frame only. The sample consists of some 290,000 clones, less than 85% of them appearing once. Sequences were obtained from peripheral blood. The source of these receptors is a man aged 60 to 69 who had recovered from COVID-19. The CDR3 runs from the conserved cysteine through the conserved F or W. D genes are given only for firm matches. Size values are once, few and many counts, or a class for expanded clones, and some rows have none.

TRBV6-1	.	TRBJ2-7	.	CASSEAVTVPYEQYF	TGTGCCAGCAGTGAAGCGGTGACAGTGCCCTACGAGCAGTACTTC
TRBV9	.	TRBJ2-6	.	CASSVVSGANVLTF	TGTGCCAGCAGCGTCGTCTCTGGGGCCAACGTCCTGACTTTC
TRBV7-9	few	TRBJ1-6	TRBD1	CASSLASQGIGGFSPLHF	TGTGCCAGCAGCTTAGCGTCACAGGGGATAGGAGGGTTTTCACCCCTCCACTTT
TRBV5-6	.	TRBJ2-7	.	CASSLYNNYEQYF	TGTGCCAGCAGCTTGTACAACAACTACGAGCAGTACTTC
TRBV19	once	TRBJ2-2	.	CASSMGLNTGELFF	TGTGCCAGTAGTATGGGACTTAACACCGGGGAGCTGTTTTTT
TRBV7-3	.	TRBJ2-5	TRBD1	CASSAGTGRETQYF	TGTGCCAGCAGCGCCGGGACAGGGCGCGAGACCCAGTACTTC
TRBV12-3/TRBV12-4	.	TRBJ2-1	.	CASSFQQYNEQFF	TGTGCCAGCAGTTTTCAACAGTACAATGAGCAGTTCTTC
TRBV18	.	TRBJ1-5	TRBD1	CASSLFRGSKDQPQHF	TGTGCCAGCTCACTGTTCAGGGGGTCAAAAGATCAGCCCCAGCATTTT
TRBV1	.	TRBJ2-3	.	CTSSQDRDRTRLGDTQYF	TGCACCAGCAGCCAAGACCGGGACAGGACCCGCCTGGGAGATACGCAGTATTTT
TRBV12-5	.	TRBJ2-5	.	CASGLYRGGQYF	TGTGCTAGTGGTTTGTACCGAGGAGGACAGTACTTC
TRBV5-5	.	TRBJ1-4	.	CASSLEIATNEKLFF	TGTGCCAGCAGCTTGGAGATAGCAACTAATGAAAAACTGTTTTTT
TRBV2	.	TRBJ1-5	.	CASSGYNQPQHF	TGTGCCAGCAGTGGTTACAATCAGCCCCAGCATTTT
TRBV7-3	.	TRBJ2-1	TRBD2	CASSKTSGGLNEQFF	TGTGCCAGCAGCAAGACTAGCGGGGGGCTAAATGAGCAGTTCTTC
TRBV18	.	TRBJ2-5	.	CASSPRGGETQYF	TGTGCCAGCTCACCACGAGGTGGGGAGACCCAGTACTTC
TRBV12-3/TRBV12-4	.	TRBJ1-4	.	CASSRGFNEKLFF	TGTGCCAGCAGTCGGGGGTTTAATGAAAAACTGTTTTTT
TRBV21-1	.	TRBJ2-2	.	CASSKEAPGGIIANTGELFF	TGTGCCAGCAGCAAAGAGGCACCGGGGGGGATAATCGCGAACACCGGGGAGCTGTTTTTT
TRBV5-1	.	TRBJ2-1	TRBD2	CATAGGSGGSSYNEQFF	TGCGCCACCGCCGGGGGTAGCGGGGGTAGCTCCTACAATGAGCAGTTCTTC
TRBV7-9	.	TRBJ1-3	.	CASSLAGTGGNTIYF	TGTGCCAGCAGCTTAGCCGGGACTGGAGGAAACACCATATATTTT
TRBV28	once	TRBJ2-7	.	CASNLRAGKYEQYF	TGTGCCAGCAACCTACGGGCAGGGAAGTACGAGCAGTACTTC
TRBV6-6	.	TRBJ1-4	.	CASSLGGSNEKLFF	TGTGCCAGCAGTTTAGGGGGTAGTAATGAAAAACTGTTTTTT
TRBV24-1	.	TRBJ2-3	.	CATSETTDTQYF	TGTGCCACCAGTGAAACTACAGATACGCAGTATTTT
TRBV30	once	TRBJ1-5	.	CAYSDNSNQPQHF	TGTGCCTATTCGGACAATAGCAATCAGCCCCAGCATTTT
TRBV9	.	TRBJ2-2	TRBD2	CASSLVAGGPTGELFF	TGTGCCAGCAGCTTAGTGGCGGGGGGACCGACCGGGGAGCTGTTTTTT
TRBV18	.	TRBJ1-1	.	CASSPLAWAEVNTEAFF	TGTGCCAGCTCACCATTAGCTTGGGCGGAGGTGAACACTGAAGCTTTCTTT
TRBV29-1	.	TRBJ2-5	.	CSVGSRGRETQYF	TGCAGCGTTGGGTCTAGGGGCAGGGAGACCCAGTACTTC
TRBV19	.	TRBJ2-6	.	CASSPEGGFGANVLTF	TGTGCCAGTAGTCCAGAGGGGGGGTTCGGGGCCAACGTCCTGACTTTC
TRBV19	few	TRBJ1-5	TRBD1	CASSIRGSNQPQHF	TGTGCCAGTAGTATCAGGGGGAGCAATCAGCCCCAGCATTTT
TRBV10-3	.	TRBJ2-2	.	CAISEPSPPGGELFF	TGTGCCATCAGTGAACCCTCCCCCCCGGGCGGGGAGCTGTTTTTT
TRBV2	many	TRBJ2-2	TRBD2	CASKRELAGVGTGELFF	TGTGCCAGCAAAAGAGAATTAGCGGGAGTGGGCACCGGGGAGCTGTTTTTT
TRBV6-5	once	TRBJ2-2	TRBD1	CASRSTGGGTGELFF	TGTGCCAGCAGGTCAACAGGGGGAGGCACCGGGGAGCTGTTTTTT
TRBV5-4	.	TRBJ2-7	TRBD1	CASSPGTGIYEQYF	TGTGCCAGCAGCCCTGGGACAGGGATTTACGAGCAGTACTTC
TRBV19	few	TRBJ1-5	.	CASSIAGQPQHF	TGTGCCAGTAGTATAGCGGGTCAGCCCCAGCATTTT
TRBV28	.	TRBJ1-1	TRBD1	CASSLLGTGNTEAFF	TGTGCCAGCAGTTTATTGGGGACAGGGAACACTGAAGCTTTCTTT
TRBV24-1	.	TRBJ2-1	TRBD1	CATSDSGQGSYNEQFF	TGTGCCACCAGTGATAGTGGACAGGGGTCATACAATGAGCAGTTCTTC
TRBV24-1	.	TRBJ1-5	.	CATSDNRVSSNQPQHF	TGTGCCACCAGTGACAACAGGGTCTCGAGCAATCAGCCCCAGCATTTT
TRBV29-1	.	TRBJ2-3	.	CSGGLLDTQYF	TGCAGCGGTGGACTACTTGATACGCAGTATTTT
TRBV18	.	TRBJ2-2	TRBD2	CASSPQAAGAGTGELFF	TGTGCCAGCTCACCACAGGCAGCGGGAGCCGGCACCGGGGAGCTGTTTTTT
TRBV27	many	TRBJ2-6	TRBD1	CASSSDPRQGVAGANVLTF	TGTGCCAGCAGTTCAGATCCTCGACAGGGTGTCGCTGGGGCCAACGTCCTGACTTTC
TRBV18	.	TRBJ1-5	.	CASSPQGRQPQHF	TGTGCCAGCTCACCACAGGGGAGGCAGCCCCAGCATTTT
TRBV6-2/TRBV6-3	few	TRBJ2-7	.	CASSVGSYEQYF	TGTGCCAGCAGTGTAGGGAGTTACGAGCAGTACTTC
TRBV18	.	TRBJ1-4	TRBD1	CASSGGQGGAKLFF	TGTGCCAGCTCAGGAGGACAGGGGGGTGCGAAACTGTTTTTT
TRBV18	.	TRBJ2-1	TRBD1	CASSRGQGEEQFF	TGTGCCAGCTCACGAGGACAGGGGGAAGAGCAGTTCTTC
TRBV30	once	TRBJ2-7	TRBD2	CAWRAAGFSYEQYF	TGTGCCTGGAGGGCAGCGGGGTTCTCCTACGAGCAGTACTTC
TRBV3-1/TRBV3-2	.	TRBJ1-1	.	CASRQAAGTEAFF	TGTGCCAGCAGACAAGCAGCGGGCACTGAAGCTTTCTTT
TRBV5-6	.	TRBJ2-3	.	CASSFFGGATDTQYF	TGTGCCAGCAGCTTTTTTGGCGGGGCGACAGATACGCAGTATTTT
TRBV6-1	.	TRBJ1-4	.	CASSEDYRDALFF	TGTGCCAGCAGTGAAGACTACAGGGACGCGCTGTTTTTT
TRBV3-1/TRBV3-2	few	TRBJ2-2	.	CASSNRGKTGELFF	TGTGCCAGCAGCAATAGGGGAAAAACCGGGGAGCTGTTTTTT
TRBV12-3/TRBV12-4	.	TRBJ1-1	.	CASSVRVGTEAFF	TGTGCCAGCAGTGTCAGGGTTGGCACTGAAGCTTTCTTT
TRBV27	.	TRBJ2-2	TRBD1	CASKLTGTGGDTGELFF	TGTGCCAGCAAATTGACCGGGACAGGGGGTGACACCGGGGAGCTGTTTTTT
TRBV7-9	.	TRBJ1-1	.	CASSTANTEAFF	TGTGCCAGCAGTACAGCGAACACTGAAGCTTTCTTT
TRBV7-9	.	TRBJ2-3	TRBD2	CASSLGSGGTDTQYF	TGTGCCAGCAGCTTAGGTAGCGGGGGAACAGATACGCAGTATTTT
TRBV5-1	.	TRBJ1-1	.	CASSLSGLKNTEAFF	TGCGCCAGCAGCTTGTCTGGTCTAAAGAACACTGAAGCTTTCTTT
TRBV29-1	.	TRBJ2-1	TRBD1	CSVVGGTGGSYNEQFF	TGCAGCGTTGTTGGCGGTACAGGGGGCTCCTACAATGAGCAGTTCTTC
TRBV7-9	.	TRBJ2-5	.	CASSRGTLVQETQYF	TGTGCCAGCAGCCGGGGGACCCTAGTGCAAGAGACCCAGTACTTC
TRBV19	.	TRBJ2-1	.	CASSSLSYNEQFF	TGTGCCAGTAGTTCGCTTAGCTACAATGAGCAGTTCTTC
TRBV30	.	TRBJ2-2	TRBD1	CAGGQWNTGELFF	TGTGCCGGGGGACAGTGGAACACCGGGGAGCTGTTTTTT
TRBV5-1	.	TRBJ2-7	.	CASSVGPASYEQYF	TGCGCCAGCAGCGTGGGACCAGCGTCCTACGAGCAGTACTTC
TRBV27	.	TRBJ1-5	TRBD1	CASSRTGSHQPQHF	TGTGCCAGCAGTCGGACAGGATCTCATCAGCCCCAGCATTTT
TRBV5-4	.	TRBJ1-2	TRBD1	CASSRAGGADYGYTF	TGTGCCAGCAGTAGGGCAGGGGGCGCCGACTATGGCTACACCTTC